A single sample gave rise to the 13 T cell receptor beta chains below, sequenced in a study of high-grade serous ovarian cancer treatment subgroups. Tumor tissue was taken before any definitive surgery or chemotherapy was given. Data came from immunoSEQ multiplex PCR; TCRdb stores just in-frame clones and leaves some out. The table has about 2,100 clones, under 85% seen once. The sequencing sample was made of tumor tissue. The receptors derive from a human donor with high-grade serous ovarian cancer.

The chain uses TRBV4-2 and TRBJ2-7; TRBD1 agrees at 10 bases. This CDR3 is 19 amino acids long. The germline V gene encodes CDR1 LGHNA and CDR2 YNFKEQ. V shed 4 bases, J shed 1 base, and the junction held 16 bases outside the gene matches. CDR3 residues: CASSPEVGQGGPFSYEQYF. The CDR3 DNA sequence: TGTGCCAGCAGCCCCGAGGTAGGACAGGGGGGCCCTTTTTCCTACGAGCAGTACTTC.

This rearrangement joins TRBV6-6 to TRBJ2-1; 7 bases are a match to TRBD2. CDR1 and CDR2 (germline): MNHNY, SVGAGI (reference sequence). V lost 6 bases to trimming and J lost 12 bases; unmatched junction nucleotides: 11. This CDR3 has 13 residues. The CDR3 loop reads CASSSLAPYPQFF. The CDR3 DNA reads as TGTGCCAGCAGCTCACTAGCGCCATACCCGCAGTTCTTC.

This clone rates as large. CDR3 sequence (DNA): TGTGCCAGCACCCCTGGGGACACCAATAGCAATCAGCCCCAGCATTTT. Translated: CASTPGDTNSNQPQHF. V and J are TRBV9 and TRBJ1-5, with D tentatively TRBD1 (6 bases). Germline V CDR1 and CDR2: SGDLS, YYNGEE. The CDR3 runs 16 residues. The germline V and J ends were trimmed by 6 bases and 0 bases, with 16 bases remaining between them. Full variable domain (missing parts from reference TRBV9 and TRBJ1-5): DSGVTQTPKHLITATGQRVTLRCSPRSGDLSVYWYQQSLDQGLQFLIQYYNGEERAKGNILERFSAQQFPDLHSELNLSSLELGDSALYFCASTPGDTNSNQPQHFGDGTRLSIL.

The chain is built from TRBV9 and TRBJ2-5; perhaps TRBD2 as D (5 bases). Trimming removed 1 base from V and 2 bases from J, with 9 bases in between. Germline-derived CDR1 and CDR2 are SGDLS and YYNGEE. The CDR3 is made up of 14 amino acids. The CDR3 DNA is TGTGCCAGCAGCGTAACAAGCGGACAAGAGACCCAGTACTTC. It is translated as CASSVTSGQETQYF.

V is TRBV29-1 and J is TRBJ2-7; TRBD1 matches at 10 bases. The V and J ends lost 1 base and 6 bases, in that order; junction bases with no gene match: 6. CDR1 is SQVTM, CDR2 ANQGSEA, per germline. This CDR3 has 14 amino acids. The CDR3 DNA is TGCAGCGTTGAAGGTGGGACAGGGGTCAGCGAGCAGTACTTC. It specifies CSVEGGTGVSEQYF.

J is TRBJ2-1 and V is TRBV9; 8 nucleotides line up with TRBD2. The CDR3 extends over 15 amino acids. The germline CDR1 and CDR2 sequences are SGDLS and YYNGEE. The J segment lost 5 bases and the V segment lost 4 bases, leaving 8 bases of the junction unmatched. This chain's CDR3 is CASSYALAENNEQFF. The CDR3 DNA follows: TGTGCCAGCAGCTACGCACTAGCGGAAAACAATGAGCAGTTCTTC.

The chain recombines TRBV4-3 with TRBJ2-5; TRBD1 is a possible D gene (6 bases). The CDR3 spans 14 residues. V was cut by 0 bases and J by 3 bases, with 8 bases left in between. Per the germline V gene, CDR1 is LGHNA and CDR2 is YSLEER. In DNA, the CDR3 is TGCGCCAGCAGCCAAGATACAGGGAAAGAGACCCAGTACTTC. Residues: CASSQDTGKETQYF.

The table lists this clone with a few counts. The chain joins TRBV9 to TRBJ2-1; 9 bases agree with TRBD1. Germline CDR1 and CDR2: SGDLS and YYNGEE. The CDR3 spans 16 residues. Germline trimming cut 2 bases from V and 4 bases from J; bases unmatched to any gene: 7. The CDR3 region is CASSVSGTGSYNEQFF. For the CDR3, the DNA is TGTGCCAGCAGCGTCTCCGGGACAGGGAGTTACAATGAGCAGTTCTTC.

The chain uses TRBV18 and TRBJ2-2; D assignment may be TRBD1 or TRBD2 (5 bases each). From germline, CDR1 is KGHSH and CDR2 LQKENI. Trimming pared 3 bases from V and 1 base from J, leaving 9 bases between. The length of the CDR3 is 15 residues. This CDR3 reads CASSPGAQNTGELFF. CDR3 in DNA: TGTGCCAGCTCACCCGGGGCACAGAACACCGGGGAGCTGTTTTTT.

V and J are TRBV7-3 and TRBJ2-5, with 10 bases lining up with TRBD2. The J call is in doubt because the DNA end fits TRBJ2-7 better. CDR3 length: 15 residues. The germline gives CDR1 SGHTA, CDR2 FQGTGA. Here the CDR3 DNA reads TGTGCCAGCAGCTTAATACTAGCGGGAATACGCGAGCAGTACTTC. It encodes CASSLILAGIREQYF.

The V gene is TRBV7-9, the J gene TRBJ2-7; no clear D. Germline V gives CDR1 SEHNR, CDR2 FQNEAQ (reference sequence). The length of the CDR3 is 15 residues. V shed 1 base and J shed 0 bases, with 10 bases lying between them. The CDR3, as DNA: TGTGCCAGCAGCTTAGGTCACCGGGTCTCCTACGAGCAGTACTTC. Translated, it gives CASSLGHRVSYEQYF.

The V call is TRBV4-2, the J call TRBJ2-7, with D hard to call. V shed 4 bases and J shed 3 bases, with 19 bases lying between them. CDR3 length equals 16 residues. The germline CDR1 and CDR2 sequences are LGHNA and YNFKEQ. CDR3 residues: CASSPHERADHYEQYF. The DNA of the CDR3 is TGTGCCAGCAGCCCTCATGAAAGGGCAGATCACTACGAGCAGTACTTC.

The chain combines TRBV9 with TRBJ1-2, with D perhaps matching TRBD1 (6 bases). V lost 4 bases and J lost 4, with 20 bases in between. The CDR3 is 16 amino acids. The germline CDR1 and CDR2 sequences are SGDLS and YYNGEE. As DNA, the CDR3 is TGTGCCAGCAGCCTAGGGGGTGCGGGGGTACTCTATGGCTACACCTTC. Amino acids: CASSLGGAGVLYGYTF.